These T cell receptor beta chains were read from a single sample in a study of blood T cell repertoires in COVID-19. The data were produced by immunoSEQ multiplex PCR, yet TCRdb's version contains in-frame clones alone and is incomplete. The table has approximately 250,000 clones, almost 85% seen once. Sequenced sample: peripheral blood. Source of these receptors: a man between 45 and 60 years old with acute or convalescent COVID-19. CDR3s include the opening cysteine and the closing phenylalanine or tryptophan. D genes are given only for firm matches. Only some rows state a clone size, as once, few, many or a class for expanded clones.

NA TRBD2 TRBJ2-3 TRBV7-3 TGTGCCAGCAGCCTAGGGACTAGCGGGTTCACAGATACGCAGTATTTT CASSLGTSGFTDTQYF
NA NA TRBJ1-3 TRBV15 TGTGCCACCAGCAGTCTCACAGGGCGCTCTGGAAACACCATATATTTT CATSSLTGRSGNTIYF
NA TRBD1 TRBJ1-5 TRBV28 TGTGCCAGCAGTCCAGGGGGCCCAAATCAGCCCCAGCATTTT CASSPGGPNQPQHF
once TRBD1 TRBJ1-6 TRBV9 TGTGCCAGCAGCGTAGGCCGGACAGGGAGGACACCCCTCCACTTT CASSVGRTGRTPLHF
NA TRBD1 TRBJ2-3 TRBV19 TGTGCCAGTAGTAACCGGGACAGTATCACAGATACGCAGTATTTT CASSNRDSITDTQYF
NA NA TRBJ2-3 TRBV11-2 TGTGCCAGCAGCTTATACCCAGGGGCAACAGATACGCAGTATTTT CASSLYPGATDTQYF
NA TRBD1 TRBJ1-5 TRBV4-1 TGCGCCAGCAGCCAATCTCGGGACAGCGCTAGCAATCAGCCCCAGCATTTT CASSQSRDSASNQPQHF
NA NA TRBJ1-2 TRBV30 TGTGCCTGGTTGGAGGGCTACACCTTC CAWLEGYTF
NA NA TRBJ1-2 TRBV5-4 TGTGCCATCGGGGTCCGCTATGGCTACACCTTC CAIGVRYGYTF
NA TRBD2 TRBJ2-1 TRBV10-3 TGTGCCATCAGTCTTAAGGCTAGCGGGGGCAATGAGCAGTTCTTC CAISLKASGGNEQFF